This T cell receptor (beta chain) derives from a study of shared clonotypes between healthy human individuals. General study findings and limits: Compared with memory subsets, naive subsets generally had larger estimated richness.

Germline values: CDR1 SNHLY, CDR2 FYNNEI. V dropped 7 bases and J dropped 3; count of bases not matched to a gene: 12. There are 16 residues in the CDR3. On this clone: Its antigen is currently unknown.

The table came from immunoSEQ multiplex PCR; TCRdb's copy has only in-frame clones and leaves some out. Among about 2 million clones, 85% to 95% were seen once, and the ten largest hold 0.1% to 0.15%. V is TRBV2 and J is TRBJ2-1, with 7 bases matching TRBD1. The clonotype comes from a man aged 18 to 29 in good health. Specimen: naive CD4+ T cells sorted from blood. Subset given: CD45RA+ positively selected. The chain's CDR3 is CASKGSRDRDYNEQFF. The DNA for the CDR3 is TGTGCCAGCAAAGGGAGCCGGGACAGAGACTACAATGAGCAGTTCTTC.